The clone carrying this T cell receptor beta chain was observed once. Its antigen is undetermined. Trimming removed 1 base at V and 10 bases at J, with 14 bases between. CDR1 and CDR2 from the germline V gene are SGHDN and FVKESK. The length of the CDR3 is 15 residues. The data were obtained in a study of cytomegalovirus exposure and HLA in healthy donors. Overall study: An early data release held around 80 million unique TCRs from HLA-typed donors.

Both 60 Vbeta primers and 13 Jbeta primers went into the PCR. Sequencing was performed with immunoSEQ multiplex PCR; in TCRdb, only in-frame clones are kept and a portion is missing. The sample holds 100,000 to 130,000 clones; 76% are singletons and the top ten take less than 2.5%. Notes on the study in general: In an earlier analysis, productive rearrangement rates for most beta V segments clustered near 87% or 30%. Accounts indicate the classifier identified cytomegalovirus status with strong specificity and sensitivity.

The sequencing input was PBMCs. V gene TRBV14 combines with J gene TRBJ1-6; no clear D gene. The TCR was taken from a man in his late teens or twenties in good health and CMV-seronegative. CDR3 in DNA: TGTGCCAGCAGCCAAGGTCCCGGGAGTTCGTCACCCCTCCACTTT. This gives the protein CASSQGPGSSSPLHF.